These 10 T cell receptor beta chains came from one sample sequenced in a study of blood T cells in healthy people across ages. A second roughly 6 to 11 cycle PCR used barcoded and J-beta primers. TCRdb passed the 5' RACE reads through MiXCR, listing each CDR3 protein once. The table includes about 620,000 distinct CDR3 sequences, 52% detected once. The specimen sequenced was blood. These receptors came from a woman older than 75 in good health.

V usage is TRBV5-1 and J usage is TRBJ2-7, with D possibly matching TRBD2 (6 bases). Germline V gives CDR1 SGHRS, CDR2 YFSETQ. V lost 5 bases, J lost 5 bases, and 17 bases lay in between. The CDR3 is 14 amino acids. This CDR3 reads CASSLAGPGHEQYF. The DNA of the CDR3 is TGCGCCAGCAGTCTTGCGGGACCCGGGCACGAGCAGTACTTC.

J is TRBJ2-5 and V is TRBV29-1; the D gene is possibly TRBD1 (5 bases). The CDR3 is made up of 12 amino acids. CDR1 is SQVTM, CDR2 ANQGSEA, per germline. The ends were cut back, 5 bases at V and 2 bases at J, with 9 bases in the middle. The chain's CDR3 is CSVPAGQETQYF. CDR3 in DNA: TGCAGCGTTCCGGCAGGGCAAGAGACCCAGTACTTC.

The J gene is TRBJ2-5, the V gene TRBV20-1, with 10 bases matching TRBD1. V was clipped by 5 bases and J by 4 bases; unmatched bases: 13. This CDR3 has 16 residues. CDR1 and CDR2 from the germline V gene are DFQATT and SNEGSKA (reference sequence). The CDR3 loop is CSARNPDRGNRETQYF. The CDR3 coding sequence is TGCAGTGCTCGAAATCCGGACAGGGGGAACAGAGAGACCCAGTACTTC.

This clonotype was counted between two and nine times. This rearrangement joins TRBV30 to TRBJ2-3; 14 nucleotides match TRBD2. CDR1 and CDR2 (germline): GTSNPN, SVGIG (reference sequence). Losses at the gene ends were 1 base for V and 1 base for J; bases not matched to a gene: 1. The CDR3 consists of 16 residues. The CDR3 protein is CAWSAGLAGGTDTQYF. CDR3 nucleotide sequence: TGTGCCTGGAGTGCGGGACTAGCGGGGGGCACAGATACGCAGTATTTT.

A few counts support this clonotype. V usage is TRBV27 and J usage is TRBJ2-5; either TRBD1 or TRBD2 may fit D (6 bases each). The CDR3 extends over 15 amino acids. Per germline, CDR1 MNHEY and CDR2 SMNVEV (reference sequence). With 4 bases removed from V and 5 bases from J, the gap between germline ends came to 17 bases. The CDR3 sequence: CASSWGRDLLETQYF. CDR3 DNA sequence: TGTGCCAGCAGTTGGGGGCGGGATTTGTTGGAGACCCAGTACTTC.

This clonotype has only one observation. V gene TRBV6-1 combines with J gene TRBJ2-1; 13 nucleotides align to TRBD2. Looked up from germline, CDR1 is MNHNS and CDR2 is SASEGT. Trimming removed 5 bases from V and 8 bases from J; junction bases left unmatched: 9. The CDR3 loop spans 16 amino acids. The CDR3 reads CASSQGLAGAADEQFF. The CDR3 nucleotides are TGTGCCAGCAGTCAAGGACTAGCGGGGGCCGCGGATGAGCAGTTCTTC.

This clonotype was counted at least ten times. The chain combines TRBV11-2 with TRBJ2-6; D is uncertain. Between the trimmed V and J ends, which lost 9 bases and 2 bases, there was a span of 8 bases. CDR3 size: 13 residues. CDR1 and CDR2 from the germline V gene are SGHAT and FQNNGV. CDR3 nucleotide sequence: TGTGCCAGTACGCCGGCTGGGGCCAACGTCCTGACTTTC. Residues: CASTPAGANVLTF.

The sample holds many counts of this clonotype. The chain combines TRBV7-2 with TRBJ1-1; D uncertain. CDR1 is SGHTA, CDR2 FQGNSA, per germline. V lost 2 bases to trimming and J lost 5 bases, with 9 bases between them. The CDR3 loop spans 13 amino acids. The CDR3 region has the DNA TGTGCCAGCAGCTTATCGCGGCCGACTGAAGCTTTCTTT. It is translated as CASSLSRPTEAFF.

This clonotype was seen repeatedly, ten times or more. This sequence joins TRBV4-2 and TRBJ2-5, with D unresolved. The better agreement between TRBJ2-7 and the DNA end casts doubt on the J call. Per germline, CDR1 LGHNA and CDR2 YNFKEQ. The CDR3 loop spans 17 amino acids. CDR3 DNA: TGTGCCAGCAGCCAAGTACGCGGAACGTCCGGTCGAGGCGAGCAGTACTTC. This codes for CASSQVRGTSGRGEQYF.

About this clonotype itself: This could be a read error, since a much larger clone is one nucleotide away. The gene calls are TRBV6-6 and TRBJ2-5; TRBD2 might be the D (5 bases). This CDR3 has 15 amino acids. Germline loops: CDR1 MNHNY, CDR2 SVGAGI (reference sequence). Trimming cost V 6 bases and J 11 bases, with 25 bases left between them. CDR3 coding DNA: TGTGCCAGCAGCCGCCTAGGGAGTAGTGTCTATGTGCAGTACTTC. Translated: CASSRLGSSVYVQYF.